Shown below are 18 T cell receptor beta chains from a single sample sequenced in a study of shared clonotypes between healthy human individuals. TCRdb keeps only in-frame clones here, not all; method: immunoSEQ multiplex PCR. The sample includes more than 400,000 clones, 96% of them seen just once. The sequenced sample consisted of naive CD4+ T cells sorted from blood. Subset: CD45RA+ positively selected. Receptors originate from a woman aged 30 to 39 in good health.

V is TRBV10-3 and J is TRBJ1-3, with TRBD1 matching over 7 bases. Trimming removed 4 bases from V and 0 bases from J; junction bases left unmatched: 6. Germline CDR1 and CDR2: ENHRY and SYGVKD. This CDR3 is built from 16 residues. In DNA, the CDR3 is TGTGCCATCAGTGGGCAGGGACAGATCTCTGGAAACACCATATATTTT. Its translation: CAISGQGQISGNTIYF.

The chain uses TRBV6-1 and TRBJ1-1, with 7 bases fitting TRBD1. V lost 2 bases, J lost 5 bases, and 11 bases stayed unmatched. The CDR3 contains 16 residues. CDR1 is MNHNS and CDR2 is SASEGT in the germline V gene. CDR3 DNA sequence: TGTGCCAGCAGTGAAAGGGGACAGCGGGGGTGGACTGAAGCTTTCTTT. Its protein product is CASSERGQRGWTEAFF.

The rearrangement uses TRBV7-9 and TRBJ1-3; D ambiguous. CDR1 and CDR2 (germline): SEHNR, FQNEAQ (reference sequence). Trimming left V 5 bases short and J 0 bases short, with 14 bases between. The CDR3 runs 16 residues. CDR3 coding DNA: TGTGCCAGCAGCCCTACCGTTAGGGCCTCTGGAAACACCATATATTTT. Protein product: CASSPTVRASGNTIYF.

The chain joins TRBV18 to TRBJ2-7; 10 bases match TRBD1. The germline CDR1 and CDR2 sequences are KGHSH and LQKENI. The CDR3 sequence is 15 residues long. V lost 6 bases, J lost 4 bases, and 9 bases stayed unmatched. The CDR3 bases are TGTGCCAGCTCGGACCGGGACAGGGGATCGTACGAGCAGTACTTC. Translating gives CASSDRDRGSYEQYF.

This clone was recorded only once. The chain carries TRBV28 and TRBJ2-3, with 9 nucleotides matching TRBD1. The germline V gene has CDR1 MDHEN and CDR2 SYDVKM. This CDR3 region has 15 residues. Unmatched junction bases numbered 3, after V lost 3 bases and J lost 2 bases. The CDR3 reads CASSFGTGFTDTQYF. CDR3 sequence (DNA): TGTGCCAGCAGTTTTGGGACAGGGTTCACAGATACGCAGTATTTT.

The CDR3 nucleotides are TGTGCCAGCAGTGGGGAGAGCAATCAGCCCCAGCATTTT. Protein sequence: CASSGESNQPQHF. This sequence joins TRBV2 and TRBJ1-5; D is unclear. CDR1 and CDR2 from the germline V gene are SNHLY and FYNNEI. V gave up 4 bases and J gave up 1 base, with 5 bases separating them. CDR3 length equals 13 residues.

The V call is TRBV19, the J call TRBJ2-7, with D tentatively TRBD1 or TRBD2 (7 bases each). Deletions cut 6 bases from V and 3 bases from J, with 15 bases between. CDR3 length: 14 amino acids. Germline assignment: CDR1 LNHDA and CDR2 SQIVND (reference sequence). DNA for the CDR3: TGTGCCAGTAGGACCACAGGGGAGGGCTACGAGCAGTACTTC. This gives the protein CASRTTGEGYEQYF. The full variable domain, its missing parts supplied by reference TRBV19 and TRBJ2-7, is DGGITQSPKYLFRKEGQNVTLSCEQNLNHDAMYWYRQDPGQGLRLIYYSQIVNDFQKGDIAEGYSVSREKKESFPLTVTSAQKNPTAFYLCASRTTGEGYEQYFGPGTRLTVT.

The chain couples TRBV27 to TRBJ2-7; a weak D match, TRBD1 (5 bases). There are 14 residues in the CDR3. Per the germline V gene, CDR1 is MNHEY and CDR2 is SMNVEV (reference sequence). The V and J ends lost 5 bases and 4 bases respectively, with 15 bases between them. Written as DNA, the CDR3 is TGTGCCAGCAGTAGACCAGGGAAGTCGTACGAGCAGTACTTC. Its protein product is CASSRPGKSYEQYF.

The chain links TRBV27 to TRBJ2-7; 8 positions match TRBD1. The CDR3 contains 15 residues. Trimming took 6 bases from V and 2 from J; bases not matched to a gene: 9. Per the germline V gene, CDR1 is MNHEY and CDR2 is SMNVEV (reference sequence). CDR3 DNA sequence: TGTGCCAGCAGCATCGACAGGGGTCTCGCCTACGAGCAGTACTTC. Its translation: CASSIDRGLAYEQYF.

This clone was seen once. The J gene is TRBJ1-2, the V gene TRBV6-1; D is undetermined. This CDR3 comprises 11 residues. Trimming shortened V by 6 bases and J by 12 bases, and 14 bases separated the two germline ends. CDR1 is MNHNS and CDR2 is SASEGT in the germline V gene. CDR3 amino acids: CASRGSFPHTF. The CDR3 coding sequence is TGTGCCAGCAGGGGCTCCTTCCCCCACACCTTC.

This clone was detected once. The chain carries TRBV6-6 and TRBJ2-7, with 12 nucleotides matching TRBD2. The CDR3 has 15 amino acids. The V and J ends lost 6 bases and 10 bases, in that order; junction bases with no gene match: 13. Germline V CDR1 and CDR2: MNHNY, SVGAGI (reference sequence). CDR3 protein: CASSHDRLAGVLQYF. CDR3 nucleotide sequence: TGTGCCAGCAGCCACGATCGACTAGCGGGAGTTCTCCAGTACTTC.

Only one count was recorded for this clone. The rearrangement uses TRBV10-1 and TRBJ1-3; D remains unclear. The length of the CDR3 is 15 residues. Trimming shortened V by 3 bases and J by 0 bases, and 9 bases separated the two germline ends. The germline V gene encodes CDR1 WNHNN and CDR2 SYGVQD (reference sequence). CDR3: CASSDGHHSGNTIYF. The CDR3 DNA is TGCGCCAGCAGTGATGGCCATCACTCTGGAAACACCATATATTTT.

The genes are TRBV7-8 and TRBJ2-5, with 7 bases identical to TRBD2. The CDR3 is made up of 14 amino acids. The V gene's germline CDR1 is SGHVS and CDR2 FQNEAQ. The V gene end was trimmed by 1 base and the J gene end by 5 bases; junction bases not matched to a gene: 4. DNA of the CDR3: TGTGCCAGCAGCTTAGACGGGAGGAGGGAGACCCAGTACTTC. Translating it yields CASSLDGRRETQYF.

The rearrangement links TRBV2 to TRBJ1-1; possible D gene TRBD1, 6 bases. The CDR3 is 16 amino acids. The ends were cut back, 6 bases at V and 3 bases at J, with 20 bases in the middle. Germline V gene data show CDR1 as SNHLY and CDR2 as FYNNEI. The CDR3 loop is CASRKRTALGHTEAFF. In DNA form, the CDR3 reads TGTGCCAGCAGAAAACGGACAGCTTTAGGGCACACTGAAGCTTTCTTT.

V gene TRBV18 combines with J gene TRBJ2-1; D is ambiguous. The length of the CDR3 is 15 residues. Trimming removed 3 bases at V and 2 bases at J, with 11 bases between. Germline-derived CDR1 and CDR2 are KGHSH and LQKENI. CDR3 DNA: TGTGCCAGCTCACCCGCAATACACACCTACAATGAGCAGTTCTTC. Residues: CASSPAIHTYNEQFF.

This rearrangement joins TRBV21-1 to TRBJ1-1; TRBD1, the D gene given by the table, was not confirmed from the DNA. TRBV21-1 is recorded as a pseudogene. This CDR3 contains 18 residues. The CDR3 nucleotides read TGTGCCAGCAGCAATCGTGGGTCGGCAGGGGGCGTGAACACTGAAGCTTTCTTT. Its protein product is CASSNRGSAGGVNTEAFF.

The rearrangement joins TRBV19 to TRBJ1-1; the match to TRBD1 covers 7 bases. Trimming removed 5 bases from V and 1 base from J; junction bases left unmatched: 1. This CDR3 contains 13 residues. Germline V CDR1 and CDR2: LNHDA, SQIVND (reference sequence). The CDR3 here is CASSWTGNTEAFF. The CDR3 bases are TGTGCCAGTAGTTGGACAGGGAACACTGAAGCTTTCTTT. Complete variable domain (other parts from reference TRBV19 and TRBJ1-1): DGGITQSPKYLFRKEGQNVTLSCEQNLNHDAMYWYRQDPGQGLRLIYYSQIVNDFQKGDIAEGYSVSREKKESFPLTVTSAQKNPTAFYLCASSWTGNTEAFFGQGTRLTVV.

This chain connects TRBV15 to TRBJ2-7; 8 bases agree with TRBD2. The V gene's germline CDR1 is LNHNV and CDR2 YYDKDF (reference sequence). There are 15 residues in the CDR3. Unmatched junction bases numbered 6, after V lost 2 bases and J lost 3 bases. The CDR3 nucleotides are TGTGCCACCAGCAGATCACTAGCGGATAACTACGAGCAGTACTTC. This translates into CATSRSLADNYEQYF. Combining the CDR3 with reference TRBV15 and TRBJ2-7 gives the whole variable domain DAMVIQNPRYQVTQFGKPVTLSCSQTLNHNVMYWYQQKSSQAPKLLFHYYDKDFNNEADTPDNFQSRRPNTSFCFLDIRSPGLGDTAMYLCATSRSLADNYEQYFGPGTRLTVT.